Sequencing of this T cell receptor beta chain was carried out in a study of shared clonotypes between healthy human individuals. Study-level background: The study drew on a couple of women and three men aged 18 to 49 as donors.

V gave up 7 bases and J gave up 2 bases, with 4 bases separating them. The CDR3 extends over 11 amino acids. Germline assignment: CDR1 LGHNA and CDR2 YNFKEQ. Findings and limits, study-wide: Large depth notwithstanding, sorted-subset sequencing proved incomplete by rarefaction. Some clonotypes were shared by all four sorted-subset donors, while others were not shared. The non-shared ones had lower generation probabilities than the shared ones. Only blood samples were collected, and tissue repertoires likely differ.

Details on this clone: As yet, its antigen is unknown.

The table came from immunoSEQ multiplex PCR; TCRdb's copy has only in-frame clones and leaves some out. Of under 1,100,000 clones detected, roughly 74% appear once; the ten largest clones hold roughly 0.62%. This TCR came from a man aged 18-30 years in good health. Some clones in this sample may be carry-over from other donors' samples. V and J are TRBV4-2 and TRBJ2-3, with D unclear. Sequenced material: memory CD4+ T cells from PBMCs. Subset described: CD45RA-negative fraction. CDR3 region: CASTHTDTQYF. Written as DNA, the CDR3 is TGTGCCAGCACTCACACAGATACGCAGTATTTT.